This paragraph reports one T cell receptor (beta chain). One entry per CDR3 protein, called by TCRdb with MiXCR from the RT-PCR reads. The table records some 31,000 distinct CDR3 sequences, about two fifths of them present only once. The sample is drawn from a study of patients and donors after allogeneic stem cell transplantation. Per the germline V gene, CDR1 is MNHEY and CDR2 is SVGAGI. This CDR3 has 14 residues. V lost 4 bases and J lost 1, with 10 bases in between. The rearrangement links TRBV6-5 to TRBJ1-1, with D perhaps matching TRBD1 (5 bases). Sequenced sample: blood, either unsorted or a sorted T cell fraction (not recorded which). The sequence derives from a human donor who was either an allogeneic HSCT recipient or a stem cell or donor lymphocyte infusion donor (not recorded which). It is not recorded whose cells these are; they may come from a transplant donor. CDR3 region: CASSWGRGNTEAFF. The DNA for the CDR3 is TGTGCCAGCAGTTGGGGGAGGGGGAACACTGAAGCTTTCTTT.